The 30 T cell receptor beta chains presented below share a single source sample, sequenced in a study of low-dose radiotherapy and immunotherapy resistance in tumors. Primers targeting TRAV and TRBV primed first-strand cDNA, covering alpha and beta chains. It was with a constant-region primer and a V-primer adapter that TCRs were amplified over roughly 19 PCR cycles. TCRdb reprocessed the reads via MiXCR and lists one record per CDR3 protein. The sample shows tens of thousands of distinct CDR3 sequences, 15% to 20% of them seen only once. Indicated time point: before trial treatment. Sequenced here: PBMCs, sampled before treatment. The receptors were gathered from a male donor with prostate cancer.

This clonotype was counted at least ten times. In DNA form, the CDR3 reads TGTGCCAGTAGACAAATCCTCGGGCAGGGGGCGAGCAATCAGCCCCAGCATTTT. Encoded protein: CASRQILGQGASNQPQHF. The rearrangement uses TRBV19 and TRBJ1-5, with TRBD1 identical over 8 bases. V was clipped by 6 bases and J by 1 base; unmatched bases: 14. In germline, CDR1 is LNHDA, CDR2 SQIVND (reference sequence). This CDR3 region has 18 residues. The whole variable domain, remainder taken from reference TRBV19 and TRBJ1-5, is DGGITQSPKYLFRKEGQNVTLSCEQNLNHDAMYWYRQDPGQGLRLIYYSQIVNDFQKGDIAEGYSVSREKKESFPLTVTSAQKNPTAFYLCASRQILGQGASNQPQHFGDGTRLSIL.

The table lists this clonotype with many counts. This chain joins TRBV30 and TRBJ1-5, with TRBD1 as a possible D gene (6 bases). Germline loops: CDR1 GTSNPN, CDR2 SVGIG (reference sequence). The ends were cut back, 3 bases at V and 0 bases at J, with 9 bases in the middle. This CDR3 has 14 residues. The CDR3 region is CAWRPGHSNQPQHF. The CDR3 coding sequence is TGTGCCTGGAGGCCGGGACATAGCAATCAGCCCCAGCATTTT. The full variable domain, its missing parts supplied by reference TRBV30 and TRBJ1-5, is SQTIHQWPATLVQPVGSPLSLECTVEGTSNPNLYWYRQAAGRGLQLLFYSVGIGQISSEVPQNLSASRPQDRQFILSSKKLLLSDSGFYLCAWRPGHSNQPQHFGDGTRLSIL.

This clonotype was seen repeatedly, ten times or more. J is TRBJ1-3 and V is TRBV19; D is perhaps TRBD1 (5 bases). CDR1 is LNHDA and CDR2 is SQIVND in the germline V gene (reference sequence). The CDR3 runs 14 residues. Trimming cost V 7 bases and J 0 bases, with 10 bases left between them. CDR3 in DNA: TGTGCCAGTAACGAGGGGAGCTCTGGAAACACCATATATTTT. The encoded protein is CASNEGSSGNTIYF.

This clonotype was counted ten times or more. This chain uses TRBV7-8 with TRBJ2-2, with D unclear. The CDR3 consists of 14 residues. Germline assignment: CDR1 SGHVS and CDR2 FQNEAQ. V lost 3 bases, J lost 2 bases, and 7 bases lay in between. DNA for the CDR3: TGTGCCAGCAGCTTGGTGTCTAACACCGGGGAGCTGTTTTTT. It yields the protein CASSLVSNTGELFF.

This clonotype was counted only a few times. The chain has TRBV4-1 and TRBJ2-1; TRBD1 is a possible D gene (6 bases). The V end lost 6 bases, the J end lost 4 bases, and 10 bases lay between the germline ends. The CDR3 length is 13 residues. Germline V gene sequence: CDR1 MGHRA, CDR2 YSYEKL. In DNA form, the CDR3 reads TGCGCCAGCAGTCTCGACAGGTACAATGAGCAGTTCTTC. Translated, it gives CASSLDRYNEQFF.

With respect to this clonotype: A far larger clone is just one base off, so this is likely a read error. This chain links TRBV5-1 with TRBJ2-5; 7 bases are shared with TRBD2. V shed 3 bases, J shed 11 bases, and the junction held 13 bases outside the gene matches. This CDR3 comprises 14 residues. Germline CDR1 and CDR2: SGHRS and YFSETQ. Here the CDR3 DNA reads TGCGCCAGCAGCTGGCGGCGGGAGTGGGGTGAGCAGTACTTC. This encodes CASSWRREWGEQYF.

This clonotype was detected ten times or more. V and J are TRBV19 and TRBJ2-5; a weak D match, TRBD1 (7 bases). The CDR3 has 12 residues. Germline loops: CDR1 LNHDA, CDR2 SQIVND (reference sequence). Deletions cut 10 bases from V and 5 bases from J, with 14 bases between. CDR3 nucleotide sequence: TGTGCCACCCGGACAGGAGGGGAGACCCAGTACTTC. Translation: CATRTGGETQYF. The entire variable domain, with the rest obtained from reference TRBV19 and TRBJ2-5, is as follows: DGGITQSPKYLFRKEGQNVTLSCEQNLNHDAMYWYRQDPGQGLRLIYYSQIVNDFQKGDIAEGYSVSREKKESFPLTVTSAQKNPTAFYLCATRTGGETQYFGPGTRLLVL.

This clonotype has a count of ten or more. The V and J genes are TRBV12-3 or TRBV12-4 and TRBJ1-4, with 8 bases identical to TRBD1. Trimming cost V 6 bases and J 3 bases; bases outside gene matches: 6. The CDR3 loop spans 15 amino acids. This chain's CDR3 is CASSQTGGSNEKLFF. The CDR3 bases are TGTGCCAGCAGCCAAACAGGGGGGTCTAATGAAAAACTGTTTTTT.

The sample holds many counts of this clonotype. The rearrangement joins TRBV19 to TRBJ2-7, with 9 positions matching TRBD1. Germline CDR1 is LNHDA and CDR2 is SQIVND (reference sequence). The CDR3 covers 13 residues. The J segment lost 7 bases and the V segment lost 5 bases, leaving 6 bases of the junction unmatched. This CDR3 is CASSPDRGGEQYF. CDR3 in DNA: TGTGCCAGTAGTCCGGACAGGGGTGGTGAGCAGTACTTC.

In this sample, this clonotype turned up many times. Written as DNA, the CDR3 is TGCAGTGCTAGTTTGGCCAGGGACACTGAAGCTTTCTTT. The encoded protein is CSASLARDTEAFF. The rearrangement links TRBV20-1 to TRBJ1-1; weak D call: TRBD1 (5 bases). Trimming cost V 3 bases and J 3 bases, with 11 bases left between them. The CDR3 is made up of 13 amino acids. Germline V CDR1 and CDR2: DFQATT, SNEGSKA (reference sequence).

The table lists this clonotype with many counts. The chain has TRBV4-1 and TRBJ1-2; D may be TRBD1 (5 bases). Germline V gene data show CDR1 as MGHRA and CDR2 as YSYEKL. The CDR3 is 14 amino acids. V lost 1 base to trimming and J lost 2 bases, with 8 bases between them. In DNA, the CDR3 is TGCGCCAGCAGCCAAGGGGGGAACAACTATGGCTACACCTTC. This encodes CASSQGGNNYGYTF.

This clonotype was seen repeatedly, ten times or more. The CDR3 DNA sequence: TGCAGTGCTAGCCTCCCGCGGGGTGAGCAGTTCTTC. Residues: CSASLPRGEQFF. This sequence joins TRBV20-1 and TRBJ2-1, with TRBD2 as a possible D gene (6 bases). The CDR3 extends over 12 amino acids. Germline values: CDR1 DFQATT, CDR2 SNEGSKA (reference sequence). Trimming took 3 bases from V and 9 from J, leaving 12 bases between them.

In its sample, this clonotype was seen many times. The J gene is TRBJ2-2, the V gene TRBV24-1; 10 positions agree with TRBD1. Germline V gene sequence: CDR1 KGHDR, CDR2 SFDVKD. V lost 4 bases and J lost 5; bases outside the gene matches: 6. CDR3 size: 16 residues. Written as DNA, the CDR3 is TGTGCCACCAGTGACCCCGGGACAGGGGTGACCGGGGAGCTGTTTTTT. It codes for CATSDPGTGVTGELFF.

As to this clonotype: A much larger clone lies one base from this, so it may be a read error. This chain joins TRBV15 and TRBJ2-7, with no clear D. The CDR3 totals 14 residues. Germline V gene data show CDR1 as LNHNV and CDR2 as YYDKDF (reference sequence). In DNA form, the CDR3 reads TGTGCCACCAGCAGAGATCGGCAATCCTACGAGCAGAACTTC. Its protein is CATSRDRQSYEQNF.

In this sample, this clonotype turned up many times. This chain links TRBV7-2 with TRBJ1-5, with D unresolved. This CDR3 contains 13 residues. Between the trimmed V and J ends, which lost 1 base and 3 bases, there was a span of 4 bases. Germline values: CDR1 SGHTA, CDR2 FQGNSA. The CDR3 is CASSLEHNQPQHF. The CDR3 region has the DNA TGTGCCAGCAGCTTAGAACACAATCAGCCCCAGCATTTT.

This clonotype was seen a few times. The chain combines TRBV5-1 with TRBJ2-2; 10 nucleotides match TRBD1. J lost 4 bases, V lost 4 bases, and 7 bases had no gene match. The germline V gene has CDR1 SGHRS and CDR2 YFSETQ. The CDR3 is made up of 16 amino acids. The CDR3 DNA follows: TGCGCCAGCAGCATGCCGGGACAGGGGTCCACCGGGGAGCTGTTTTTT. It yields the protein CASSMPGQGSTGELFF. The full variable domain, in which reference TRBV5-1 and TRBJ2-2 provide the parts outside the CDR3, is KAGVTQTPRYLIKTRGQQVTLSCSPISGHRSVSWYQQTPGQGLQFLFEYFSETQRNKGNFPGRFSGRQFSNSRSEMNVSTLELGDSALYLCASSMPGQGSTGELFFGEGSRLTVL.

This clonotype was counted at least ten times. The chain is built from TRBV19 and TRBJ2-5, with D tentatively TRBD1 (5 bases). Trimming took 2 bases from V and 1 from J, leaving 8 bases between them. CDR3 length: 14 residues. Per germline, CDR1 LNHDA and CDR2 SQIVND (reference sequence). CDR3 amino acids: CASSITDSQETQYF. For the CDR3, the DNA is TGTGCCAGTAGTATAACTGACAGCCAAGAGACCCAGTACTTC.

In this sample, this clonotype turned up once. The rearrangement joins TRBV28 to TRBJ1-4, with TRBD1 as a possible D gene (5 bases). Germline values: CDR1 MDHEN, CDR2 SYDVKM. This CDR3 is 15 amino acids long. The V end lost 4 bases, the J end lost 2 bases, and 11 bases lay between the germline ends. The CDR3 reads CASSWGGGTNEKLFF. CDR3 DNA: TGTGCCAGCAGTTGGGGGGGTGGGACTAATGAAAAACTGTTTTTT.

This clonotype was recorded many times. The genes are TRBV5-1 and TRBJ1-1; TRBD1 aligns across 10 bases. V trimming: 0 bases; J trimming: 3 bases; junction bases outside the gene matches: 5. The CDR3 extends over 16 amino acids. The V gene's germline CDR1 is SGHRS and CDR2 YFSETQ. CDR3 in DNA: TGCGCCAGCAGCTTGGGACAGGGGGCCTTTTACACTGAAGCTTTCTTT. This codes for CASSLGQGAFYTEAFF.

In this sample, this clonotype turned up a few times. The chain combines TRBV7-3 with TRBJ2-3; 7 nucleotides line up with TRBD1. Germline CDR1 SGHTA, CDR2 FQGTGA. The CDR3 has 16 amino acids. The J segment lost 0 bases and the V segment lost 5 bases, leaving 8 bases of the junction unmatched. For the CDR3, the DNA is TGTGCCAGCAGCCCCGGGGACAGACTCAGCACAGATACGCAGTATTTT. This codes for CASSPGDRLSTDTQYF.

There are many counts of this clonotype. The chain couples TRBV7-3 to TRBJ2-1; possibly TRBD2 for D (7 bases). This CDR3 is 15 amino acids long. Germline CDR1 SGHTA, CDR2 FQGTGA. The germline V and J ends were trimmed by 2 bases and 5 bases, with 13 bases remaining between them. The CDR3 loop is CASSLGGGGHNEQFF. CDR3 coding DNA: TGTGCCAGCAGCTTAGGGGGGGGGGGCCACAATGAGCAGTTCTTC. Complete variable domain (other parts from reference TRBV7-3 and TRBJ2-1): GAGVSQTPSNKVTEKGKYVELRCDPISGHTALYWYRQSLGQGPEFLIYFQGTGAADDSGLPNDRFFAVRPEGSVSTLKIQRTERGDSAVYLCASSLGGGGHNEQFFGPGTRLTVL.

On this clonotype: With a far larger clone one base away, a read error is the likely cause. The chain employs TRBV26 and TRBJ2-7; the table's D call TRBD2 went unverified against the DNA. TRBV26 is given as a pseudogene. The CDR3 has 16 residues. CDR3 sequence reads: CASRFTPGRPQDEQYF. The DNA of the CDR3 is TGTGCCAGCAGGTTCACCCCCGGGAGGCCCCAGGATGAGCAGTACTTC.

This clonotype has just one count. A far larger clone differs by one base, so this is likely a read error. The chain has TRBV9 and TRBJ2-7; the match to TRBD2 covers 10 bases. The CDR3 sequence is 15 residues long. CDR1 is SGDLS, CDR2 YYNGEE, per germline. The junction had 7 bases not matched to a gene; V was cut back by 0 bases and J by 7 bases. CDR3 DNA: TGTGCCAGCAGCGTAGGACTAGCGGGTTTGGTTGAGCAGTACTTC. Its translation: CASSVGLAGLVEQYF.

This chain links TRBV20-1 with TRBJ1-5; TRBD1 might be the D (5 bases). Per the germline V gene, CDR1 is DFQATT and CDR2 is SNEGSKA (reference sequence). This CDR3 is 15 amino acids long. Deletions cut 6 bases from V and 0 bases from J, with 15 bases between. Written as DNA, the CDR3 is TGCAGTGCCGGAATGGGGCATTATAGCAATCAGCCCCAGCATTTT. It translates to CSAGMGHYSNQPQHF.

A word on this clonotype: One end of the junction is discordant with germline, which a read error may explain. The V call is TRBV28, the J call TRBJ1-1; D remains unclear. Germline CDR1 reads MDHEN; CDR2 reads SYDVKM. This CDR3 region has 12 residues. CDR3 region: CASNLMNTDAFF. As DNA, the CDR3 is TGTGCCAGCAACTTAATGAACACTGACGCTTTCTTT.

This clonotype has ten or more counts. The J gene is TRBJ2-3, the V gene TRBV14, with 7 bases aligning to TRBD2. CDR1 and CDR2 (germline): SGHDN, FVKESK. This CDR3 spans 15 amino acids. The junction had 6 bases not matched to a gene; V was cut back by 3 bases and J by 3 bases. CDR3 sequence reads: CASSQRSGVTDTQYF. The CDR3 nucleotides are TGTGCCAGCAGCCAGCGAAGCGGGGTTACAGATACGCAGTATTTT.

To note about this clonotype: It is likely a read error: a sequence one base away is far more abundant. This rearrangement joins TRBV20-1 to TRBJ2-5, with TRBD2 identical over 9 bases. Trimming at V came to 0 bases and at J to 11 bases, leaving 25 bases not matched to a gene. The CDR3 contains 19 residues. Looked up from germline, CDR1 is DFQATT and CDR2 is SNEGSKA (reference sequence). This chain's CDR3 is CSARDRGGRGRGFYNEQYF. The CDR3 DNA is TGCAGTGCTAGAGATCGAGGAGGGCGCGGGAGGGGGTTTTACAATGAGCAGTACTTC.

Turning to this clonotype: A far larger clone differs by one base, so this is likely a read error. The CDR3 here is CASSQFTDVQFF. As DNA, the CDR3 is TGCGCCAGCAGCCAGTTTACCGATGTGCAGTTCTTC. The chain joins TRBV4-3 to TRBJ2-1; D not certain. Trimming took off 3 bases at V and 12 bases at J, with 12 bases between the two ends. CDR1 and CDR2 (germline): LGHNA, YSLEER. The CDR3 spans 12 residues.

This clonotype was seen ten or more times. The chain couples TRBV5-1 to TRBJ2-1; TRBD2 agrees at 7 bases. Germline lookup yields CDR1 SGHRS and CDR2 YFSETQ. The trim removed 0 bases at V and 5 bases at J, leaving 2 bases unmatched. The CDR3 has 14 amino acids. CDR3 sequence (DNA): TGCGCCAGCAGCTTGGGGACTAGTGACAATGAGCAGTTCTTC. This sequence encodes CASSLGTSDNEQFF.

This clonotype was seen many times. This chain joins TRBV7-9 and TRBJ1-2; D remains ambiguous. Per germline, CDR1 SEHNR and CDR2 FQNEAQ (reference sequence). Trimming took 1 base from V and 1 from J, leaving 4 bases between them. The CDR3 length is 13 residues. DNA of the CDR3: TGTGCCAGCAGCTTAGGGAATAACTATGGCTACACCTTC. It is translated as CASSLGNNYGYTF.